The T cell receptor (beta chain) described here comes from a study of shared clonotypes between healthy human individuals. Germline loops: CDR1 WSHSY, CDR2 SAAADI. V shed 0 bases and J 0 bases; nucleotides not matched to a gene: 5. The CDR3 loop spans 17 amino acids. TCRdb keeps only in-frame clones here, not all; method: immunoSEQ multiplex PCR. The table shows some 1,600,000 clones, with 95% to 99% occurring only once. For this clone: The antigen is not known.

Study findings and constraints: Of the naive CD4 clonotypes, roughly 5.5% were shared across several donors.

Only Caucasian adults living in Nashville, Tennessee served as donors. Sequenced input: naive CD4+ T cells sorted from blood. Subset indicated: CD45RA+ positively selected. This chain links TRBV10-2 with TRBJ2-3; TRBD1 matches 8 bases. The source is a man in his thirties or forties in good health. The CDR3 region is CASSESRTGPSTDTQYF. The CDR3 bases are TGCGCCAGCAGTGAGTCGAGGACAGGGCCTAGCACAGATACGCAGTATTTT.